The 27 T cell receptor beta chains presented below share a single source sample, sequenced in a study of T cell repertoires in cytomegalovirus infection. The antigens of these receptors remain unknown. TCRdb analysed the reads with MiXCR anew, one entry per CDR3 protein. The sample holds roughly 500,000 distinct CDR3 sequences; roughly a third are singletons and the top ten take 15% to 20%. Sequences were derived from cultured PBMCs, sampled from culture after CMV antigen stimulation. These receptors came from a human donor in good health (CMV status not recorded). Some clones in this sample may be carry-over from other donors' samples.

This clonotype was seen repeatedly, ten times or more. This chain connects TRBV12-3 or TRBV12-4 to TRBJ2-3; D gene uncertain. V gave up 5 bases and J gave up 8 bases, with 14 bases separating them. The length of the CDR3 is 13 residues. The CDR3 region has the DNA TGTGCCAGCAGTGTACGGACCTTTGGTACGCAGTATTTT. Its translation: CASSVRTFGTQYF.

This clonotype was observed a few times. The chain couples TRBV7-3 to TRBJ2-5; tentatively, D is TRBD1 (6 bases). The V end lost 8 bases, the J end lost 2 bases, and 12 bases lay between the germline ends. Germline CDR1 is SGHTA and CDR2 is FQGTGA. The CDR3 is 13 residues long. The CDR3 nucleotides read TGTGCCAGCGCCCGGGACAAGCAAGAGACCCAGTACTTC. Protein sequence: CASARDKQETQYF.

CDR3 residues: CASSHITGTSVIETQYF. In nucleotides, the CDR3 is TGCGCCAGCAGCCATATAACCGGGACTAGCGTTATCGAGACCCAGTACTTC. V gene TRBV4-1 combines with J gene TRBJ2-5, with 10 bases matching TRBD2. V lost 3 bases, J lost 5 bases, and 12 bases stayed unmatched. The germline V gene has CDR1 MGHRA and CDR2 YSYEKL. This CDR3 has 17 amino acids.

In DNA, the CDR3 is TGTGCCAGCGGGCCAGGACAGGAGGGAAGCTACGAGCAGTACTTC. Translated: CASGPGQEGSYEQYF. The genes are TRBV27 and TRBJ2-7; perhaps TRBD1 as D (7 bases). Germline V CDR1 and CDR2: MNHEY, SMNVEV (reference sequence). The CDR3 consists of 15 residues. V was cut by 8 bases and J by 3 bases, with 20 bases left in between.

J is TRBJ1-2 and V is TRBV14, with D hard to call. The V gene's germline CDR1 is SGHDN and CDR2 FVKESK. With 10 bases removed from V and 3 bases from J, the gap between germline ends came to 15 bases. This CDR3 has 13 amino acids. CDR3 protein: CATHSGADYGYTF. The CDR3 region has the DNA TGTGCCACCCACTCCGGCGCGGACTATGGCTACACCTTC.

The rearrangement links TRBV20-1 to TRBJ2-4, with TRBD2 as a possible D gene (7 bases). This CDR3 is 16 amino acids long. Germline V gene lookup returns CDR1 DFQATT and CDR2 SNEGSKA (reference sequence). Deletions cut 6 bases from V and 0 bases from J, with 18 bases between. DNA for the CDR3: TGCAGTGCCCCGGGGGGCCGGGATGGAGCCAAAAACATTCAGTACTTC. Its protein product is CSAPGGRDGAKNIQYF.

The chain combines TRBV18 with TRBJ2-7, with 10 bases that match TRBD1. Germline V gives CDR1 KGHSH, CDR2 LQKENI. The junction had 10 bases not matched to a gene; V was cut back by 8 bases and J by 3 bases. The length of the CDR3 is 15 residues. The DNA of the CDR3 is TGTGCCAGCGCGGAAGGGCGGGACAGGGGCTACGAGCAGTACTTC. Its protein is CASAEGRDRGYEQYF.

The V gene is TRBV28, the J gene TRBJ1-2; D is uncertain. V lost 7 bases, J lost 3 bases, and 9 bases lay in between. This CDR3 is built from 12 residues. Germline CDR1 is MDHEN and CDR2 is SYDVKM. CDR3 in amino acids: CASNPGYYGYTF. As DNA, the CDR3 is TGTGCCAGCAACCCGGGTTACTATGGCTACACCTTC.

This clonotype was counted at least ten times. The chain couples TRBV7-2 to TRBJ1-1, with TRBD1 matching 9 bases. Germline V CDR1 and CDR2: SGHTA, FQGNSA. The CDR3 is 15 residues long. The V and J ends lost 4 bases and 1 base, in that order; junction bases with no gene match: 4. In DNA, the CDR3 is TGTGCCAGCAGCTCATACAGGGGGCCGAACACTGAAGCTTTCTTT. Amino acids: CASSSYRGPNTEAFF.

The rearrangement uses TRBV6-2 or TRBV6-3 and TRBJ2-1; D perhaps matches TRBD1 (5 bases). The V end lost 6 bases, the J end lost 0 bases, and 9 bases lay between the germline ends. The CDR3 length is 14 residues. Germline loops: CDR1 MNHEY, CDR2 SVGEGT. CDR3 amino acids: CASRDKSSYNEQFF. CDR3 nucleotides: TGTGCCAGCAGGGACAAGAGCTCCTACAATGAGCAGTTCTTC.

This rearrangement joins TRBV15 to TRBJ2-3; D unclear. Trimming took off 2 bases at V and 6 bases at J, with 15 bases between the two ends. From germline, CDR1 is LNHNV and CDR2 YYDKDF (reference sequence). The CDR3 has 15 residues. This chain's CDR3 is CATSRSAGDGDTQYF. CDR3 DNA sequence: TGTGCCACCAGCAGATCGGCAGGAGATGGCGATACGCAGTATTTT.

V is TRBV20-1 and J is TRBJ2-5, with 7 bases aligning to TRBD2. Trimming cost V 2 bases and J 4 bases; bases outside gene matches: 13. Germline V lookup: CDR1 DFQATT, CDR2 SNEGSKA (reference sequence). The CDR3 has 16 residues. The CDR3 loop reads CSARTQLGRAGETQYF. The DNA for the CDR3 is TGCAGTGCTAGAACTCAGTTGGGGAGGGCCGGAGAGACCCAGTACTTC.

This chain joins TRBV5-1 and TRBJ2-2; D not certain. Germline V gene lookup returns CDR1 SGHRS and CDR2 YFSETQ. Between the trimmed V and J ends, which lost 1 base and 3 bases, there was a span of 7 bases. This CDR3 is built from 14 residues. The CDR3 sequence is CASSLMSDTGELFF. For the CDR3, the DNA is TGCGCCAGCAGCTTGATGTCAGACACCGGGGAGCTGTTTTTT. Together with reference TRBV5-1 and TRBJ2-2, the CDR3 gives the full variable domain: KAGVTQTPRYLIKTRGQQVTLSCSPISGHRSVSWYQQTPGQGLQFLFEYFSETQRNKGNFPGRFSGRQFSNSRSEMNVSTLELGDSALYLCASSLMSDTGELFFGEGSRLTVL.

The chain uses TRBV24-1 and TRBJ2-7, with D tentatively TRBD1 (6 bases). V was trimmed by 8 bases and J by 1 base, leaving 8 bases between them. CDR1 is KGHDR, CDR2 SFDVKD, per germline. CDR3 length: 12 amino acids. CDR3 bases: TGTGCCACCAACGACAGGTCCTACGAGCAGTACGTC. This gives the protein CATNDRSYEQYV.

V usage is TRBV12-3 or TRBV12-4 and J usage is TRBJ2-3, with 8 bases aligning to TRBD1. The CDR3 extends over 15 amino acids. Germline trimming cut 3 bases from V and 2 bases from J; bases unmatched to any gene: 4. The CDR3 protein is CASSFRGPPTDTQYF. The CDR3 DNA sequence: TGTGCCAGCAGTTTCAGGGGGCCCCCCACAGATACGCAGTATTTT.

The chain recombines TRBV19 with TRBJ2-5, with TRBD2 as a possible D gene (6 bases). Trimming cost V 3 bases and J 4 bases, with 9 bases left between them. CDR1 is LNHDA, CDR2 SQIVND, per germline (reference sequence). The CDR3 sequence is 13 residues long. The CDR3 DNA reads TGTGCCAGTAGTATGGGGGGAAGAGAGACCCAGTACTTC. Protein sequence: CASSMGGRETQYF. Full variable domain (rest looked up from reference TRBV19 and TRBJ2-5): DGGITQSPKYLFRKEGQNVTLSCEQNLNHDAMYWYRQDPGQGLRLIYYSQIVNDFQKGDIAEGYSVSREKKESFPLTVTSAQKNPTAFYLCASSMGGRETQYFGPGTRLLVL.

The CDR3 region is CASSLDRVGGGINEQFF. The DNA for the CDR3 is TGTGCCAGCAGCTTAGATCGCGTGGGAGGGGGGATAAATGAGCAGTTCTTC. V is TRBV11-3 and J is TRBJ2-1; a possible D gene is TRBD2 (7 bases). Trimming removed 0 bases at V and 7 bases at J, with 19 bases between. The CDR3 is 17 residues long. Per the germline V gene, CDR1 is SGHNT and CDR2 is YENEEA.

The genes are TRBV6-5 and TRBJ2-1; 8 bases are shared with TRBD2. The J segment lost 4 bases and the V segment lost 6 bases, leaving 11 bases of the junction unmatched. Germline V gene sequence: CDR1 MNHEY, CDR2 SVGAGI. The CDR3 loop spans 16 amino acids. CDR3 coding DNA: TGTGCCAGCAGCCCCAATGGAGCGGGGGCTTACAATGAGCAGTTCTTC. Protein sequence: CASSPNGAGAYNEQFF.

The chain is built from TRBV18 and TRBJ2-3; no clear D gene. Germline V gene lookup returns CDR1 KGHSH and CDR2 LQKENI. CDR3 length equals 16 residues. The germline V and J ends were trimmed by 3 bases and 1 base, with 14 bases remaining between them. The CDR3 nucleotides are TGTGCCAGCTCACCGGCCGAGACATCCCGCACAGATACGCAGTATTTT. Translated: CASSPAETSRTDTQYF.

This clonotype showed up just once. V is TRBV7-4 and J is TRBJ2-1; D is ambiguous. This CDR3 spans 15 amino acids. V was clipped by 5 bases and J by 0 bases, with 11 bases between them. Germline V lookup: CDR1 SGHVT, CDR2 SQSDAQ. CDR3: CASSLDAGSYNEQFF. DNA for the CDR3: TGTGCCAGCAGCCTAGACGCCGGCTCCTACAATGAGCAGTTCTTC.

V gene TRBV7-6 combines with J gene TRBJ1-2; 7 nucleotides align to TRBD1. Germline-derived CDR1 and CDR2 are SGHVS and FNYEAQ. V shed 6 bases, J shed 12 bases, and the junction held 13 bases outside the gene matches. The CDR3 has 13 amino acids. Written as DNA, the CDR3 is TGTGCCAGCAGTCGGGACAGCCCTTTACAGAACACCTTC. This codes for CASSRDSPLQNTF.

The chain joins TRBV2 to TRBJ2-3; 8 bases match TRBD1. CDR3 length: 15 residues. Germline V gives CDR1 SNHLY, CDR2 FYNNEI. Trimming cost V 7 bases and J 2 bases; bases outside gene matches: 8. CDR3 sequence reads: CASTWTGPFTDTQYF. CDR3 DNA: TGTGCCAGCACCTGGACAGGGCCTTTCACAGATACGCAGTATTTT.

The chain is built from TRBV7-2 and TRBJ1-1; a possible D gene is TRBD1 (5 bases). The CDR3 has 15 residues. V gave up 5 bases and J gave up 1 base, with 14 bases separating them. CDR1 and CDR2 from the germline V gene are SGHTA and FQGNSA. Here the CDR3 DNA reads TGTGCCAGCAGCATGACAGTTTTGGCGAACACTGAAGCTTTCTTT. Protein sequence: CASSMTVLANTEAFF.

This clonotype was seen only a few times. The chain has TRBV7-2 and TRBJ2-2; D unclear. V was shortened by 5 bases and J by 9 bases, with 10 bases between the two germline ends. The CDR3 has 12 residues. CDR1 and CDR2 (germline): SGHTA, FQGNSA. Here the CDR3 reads CASSLRTRELFF. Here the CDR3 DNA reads TGTGCCAGCAGCCTCCGGACCAGGGAGCTGTTTTTT.

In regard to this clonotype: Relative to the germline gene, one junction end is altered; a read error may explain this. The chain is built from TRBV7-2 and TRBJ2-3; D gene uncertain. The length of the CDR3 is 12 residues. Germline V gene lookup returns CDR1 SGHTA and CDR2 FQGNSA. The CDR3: CVSSYSTDTQYF. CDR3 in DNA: TGTGTCAGCAGCTACAGCACAGACACGCAGTATTTT.

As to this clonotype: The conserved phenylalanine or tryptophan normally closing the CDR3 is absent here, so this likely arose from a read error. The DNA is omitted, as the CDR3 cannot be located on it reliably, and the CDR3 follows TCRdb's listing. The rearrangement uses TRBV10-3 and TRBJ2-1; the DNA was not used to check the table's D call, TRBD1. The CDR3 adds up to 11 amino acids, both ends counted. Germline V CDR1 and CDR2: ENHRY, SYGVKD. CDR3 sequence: CAIRGQGAPEL.

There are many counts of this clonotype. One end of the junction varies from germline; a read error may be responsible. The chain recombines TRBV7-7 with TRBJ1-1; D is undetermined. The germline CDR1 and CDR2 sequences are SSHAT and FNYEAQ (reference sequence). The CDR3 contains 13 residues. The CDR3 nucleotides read TGTGCTAGCAGCCGACACCTGAACACTGAAGCTTTCTTT. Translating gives CASSRHLNTEAFF. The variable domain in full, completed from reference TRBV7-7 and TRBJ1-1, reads GAGVSQSPRYKVTKRGQDVTLRCDPISSHATLYWYQQALGQGPEFLTYFNYEAQPDKSGLPSDRFSAERPEGSISTLTIQRTEQRDSAMYRCASSRHLNTEAFFGQGTRLTVV.